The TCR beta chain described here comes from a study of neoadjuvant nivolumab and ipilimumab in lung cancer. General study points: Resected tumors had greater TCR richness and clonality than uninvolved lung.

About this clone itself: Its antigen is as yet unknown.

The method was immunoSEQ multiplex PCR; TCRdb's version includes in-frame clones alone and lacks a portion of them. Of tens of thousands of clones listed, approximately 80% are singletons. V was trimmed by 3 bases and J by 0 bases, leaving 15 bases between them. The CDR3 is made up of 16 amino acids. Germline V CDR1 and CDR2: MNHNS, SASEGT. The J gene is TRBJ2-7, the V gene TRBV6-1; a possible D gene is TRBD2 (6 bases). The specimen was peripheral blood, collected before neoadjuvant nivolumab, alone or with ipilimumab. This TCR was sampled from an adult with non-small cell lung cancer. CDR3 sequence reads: CASSDVVGRGSYEQYF. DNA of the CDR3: TGTGCCAGCAGTGACGTCGTAGGGCGGGGCTCCTACGAGCAGTACTTC.